The clone carrying this T cell receptor beta chain was seen only once. What it recognizes is unknown. The data originate from a study of shared clonotypes between healthy human individuals. Naive CD8 cells, CD45RO-negative and positively selected for CCR7, excluded terminally differentiated effector memory CD45RA+ cells. The CDR3 contains 17 residues. Germline values: CDR1 MGHRA, CDR2 YSYEKL. With V trimmed by 8 bases and J by 3 bases, 11 bases remained unmatched. General observations from the study: Memory subsets generally showed lower estimated richness than naive subsets.

As handled by the study authors: Without quality scores, immunoSEQ junctional reads could not be filtered like full-length reads. Clones were sequenced by immunoSEQ multiplex PCR, and TCRdb holds only the in-frame ones, with some missing. The DNA was the basis for D and trimming; V, J and clone size are from that table. The sample has approximately 2,200,000 clones, roughly 91% seen once. V gene TRBV4-1 combines with J gene TRBJ1-6, with 9 bases aligning to TRBD1. Input material: naive CD8+ T cells from PBMCs. The sequence was obtained from a man aged 18 to 30 in good health. Some clones in this sample may be carry-over from other donors' samples. CDR3 DNA: TGCGCCAGCCGCTCCGAAGGGACAGGGAACTATAATTCACCCCTCCACTTT. It encodes CASRSEGTGNYNSPLHF.